The rows below give T cell receptor beta chains drawn from one sample of a study of T cell changes during pregnancy in multiple sclerosis. TCRdb keeps only in-frame clones here, not all; method: immunoSEQ multiplex PCR. Of about 79,000 clones in the sample, 80% to 95% are singletons; the top ten hold around 0.75%. The specimen comprised peripheral blood, sampled in the second trimester of pregnancy. These receptors came from a female donor in good health, enrolled as a control in a pregnancy study. The CDR3 runs from the conserved cysteine through the conserved F or W. The D gene is left open where the match is weak. Clone size is shown for a subset of rows, as once, few, many or a class of expanded clone.

TRBV29-1	TRBJ2-4	NA	NA	TGCAGCGTTGAAGACCCCTGGGGGGAATCAAACATTCAGTACTTC	CSVEDPWGESNIQYF
TRBV4-3	TRBJ2-1	NA	NA	TGCGCCAGCAGCCAAATTACAGGGGAGGAGTACAATGAGCAGTTCTTC	CASSQITGEEYNEQFF
TRBV25-1	TRBJ1-2	NA	TRBD1	TGTGCCAGCAGGGAAAAAGGAGGGGGCGTCGGACTGGGCTATGGCTACACCTTC	CASREKGGGVGLGYGYTF
TRBV7-3	TRBJ2-2	NA	TRBD2	TGTGCCAGCAGCTCTAGCGGGGGAAACACCGGGGAGCTGTTTTTT	CASSSSGGNTGELFF
TRBV30	TRBJ2-1	NA	TRBD2	TGTGCCTGGAGTCCATGGCTGGTGGGACTAGTGGTTGAGCAGTTCTTC	CAWSPWLVGLVVEQFF
TRBV7-9	TRBJ2-7	NA	NA	TGTGCCAGCAGCTTCCAGGGGTCCTACGAGCAGTACTTC	CASSFQGSYEQYF
TRBV25-1	TRBJ2-1	NA	NA	TGTGCCAGCAGTGAGTGGAGGGGTGAGCAGTTCTTC	CASSEWRGEQFF
TRBV5-6	TRBJ2-7	NA	NA	TGTGCCAGCAGCTGGGGGGACCCTACCGAGCAGTACTTC	CASSWGDPTEQYF
TRBV27	TRBJ2-2	NA	NA	TGTGCCAGCAGTTTATCATTTTCCGGTCCATCGAACACCGGGGAGCTGTTTTTT	CASSLSFSGPSNTGELFF
TRBV14	TRBJ1-1	NA	NA	TGTGCCAGCAGCTACAGATTTTCTCGTCCGTCTGAAGCTTTCTTT	CASSYRFSRPSEAFF
TRBV11-3	TRBJ2-1	NA	TRBD2	TGTGCCAGCAGCTTACGACTAGCGGGGGGGCGGGATGAGCAGTTCTTC	CASSLRLAGGRDEQFF
TRBV4-2	TRBJ2-7	NA	NA	TGTGCCAGCAGCCAAGATAGGGAGACCCTCGAGCAGTACTTC	CASSQDRETLEQYF
TRBV19	TRBJ1-3	NA	TRBD1	TGTGCCAGAATTTTTACAGGGGACTCTGGAAACACCATATATTTT	CARIFTGDSGNTIYF
TRBV6-1	TRBJ1-2	NA	TRBD1	TGTGCCAGCAGTGTGGGGGCCGGGACAGCTTATTATGGCTACACCTTC	CASSVGAGTAYYGYTF
TRBV29-1	TRBJ1-4	NA	TRBD1	TGCAGCGTTGATCTAGGGGACAGGGGGGTTGAAAAACTGTTTTTT	CSVDLGDRGVEKLFF
TRBV18	TRBJ2-1	NA	NA	TGTGCCAGCTCACCACAGGAGCGCAATGAGCAGTTCTTC	CASSPQERNEQFF
TRBV2	TRBJ2-5	NA	TRBD2	TGTGCCAGCAGTGAACGACTAGCTACCCAGTACTTC	CASSERLATQYF
TRBV6-1	TRBJ2-2	NA	NA	TGTGCCAGCAGTGAAGAGGAGGGCGCGGGCACCGGGGAGCTGTTTTTT	CASSEEEGAGTGELFF
TRBV19	TRBJ1-2	NA	NA	TGTGCCAGTAGTATACGTCAGATAACTAACTATGGCTACACCTTC	CASSIRQITNYGYTF
TRBV27	TRBJ1-2	NA	TRBD1	TGTGCCAGCAGTCTTAATGACAGGGACCTCTATGGCTACACCTTC	CASSLNDRDLYGYTF
TRBV19	TRBJ2-3	NA	TRBD2	TGTGCCAGTAGTAAGACTAGCGGGGGGGGCACAGATACGCAGTATTTT	CASSKTSGGGTDTQYF
TRBV27	TRBJ2-5	NA	TRBD1	TGTGCCAGCAAAACGATCAAGGGGGCGCATGAGACCCAGTACTTC	CASKTIKGAHETQYF
TRBV29-1	TRBJ1-1	few	TRBD1	TGCAGCGTACCGACAGGGTCCACTGAAGCTTTCTTT	CSVPTGSTEAFF
TRBV11-3	TRBJ1-1	NA	NA	TGTGCCAGCAGCTTGGACAGTTACACTGAAGCTTTCTTT	CASSLDSYTEAFF
TRBV5-1	TRBJ1-4	NA	NA	TGCGCCAGCAGCTTGTCAGGCAGTAATGAAAAACTGTTTTTT	CASSLSGSNEKLFF
TRBV5-6	TRBJ1-4	NA	TRBD1	TGTGCCAGCAGCCGGACAGGGCAATCAACTAATGAAAAACTGTTTTTT	CASSRTGQSTNEKLFF
TRBV5-4	TRBJ1-4	NA	NA	TGTGCCAGCAGCCTGGCGCGGGGAGGGGGTTATGAAAAACTGTTTTTT	CASSLARGGGYEKLFF
TRBV2	TRBJ2-1	NA	TRBD2	TGTGCCAGCAGAAAGATGTTAGCGGGGAGCTCCTACAATGAGCAGTTCTTC	CASRKMLAGSSYNEQFF
TRBV6-5	TRBJ2-5	once	TRBD1	TGTGCCAGCAGGCAGACAGGGGGCGAGACCCAGTACTTC	CASRQTGGETQYF
TRBV27	TRBJ2-7	NA	TRBD1	TGTGCCAGCAGTTTTACGGCGGGGACAGGGCAAACAGGCGAGCAGTACTTC	CASSFTAGTGQTGEQYF
TRBV11-2	TRBJ1-5	NA	TRBD1	TGTGCCAGCAGCTTCGGACAGGGACCGGGTCAGCCCCAGCATTTT	CASSFGQGPGQPQHF
TRBV7-2	TRBJ1-2	NA	TRBD1	TGTGCCAGCAGCCCTGAGCCGGACAGGGGTGGCTACACCTTC	CASSPEPDRGGYTF
TRBV19	TRBJ2-1	NA	NA	TGTGCCAGTAGTGTCCACAGGGTAGGACTTTTCGATGAGCAGTTCTTC	CASSVHRVGLFDEQFF
TRBV2	TRBJ2-3	NA	NA	TGTGCCAGCAGTGAGCGGACAGCTTACACAGATACGCAGTATTTT	CASSERTAYTDTQYF
TRBV6-6	TRBJ2-3	NA	TRBD1	TGTGCCAGCAGTCGCTGGACAGGGGGCCTCACAGATACGCAGTATTTT	CASSRWTGGLTDTQYF
TRBV6-5	TRBJ2-7	NA	TRBD2	TGTGCCAGCAGCCGCGGGACTAGCGGGGGCAGGGAGCAGTACTTC	CASSRGTSGGREQYF
TRBV5-4	TRBJ1-2	NA	TRBD1	TGTGCCAGCAGCTTTCCGGGACAGGGCTATGGCTACACCTTC	CASSFPGQGYGYTF
TRBV30	TRBJ1-4	NA	NA	TGTGCCTGGAGTGCCCAAAATGAAAAACTGTTTTTT	CAWSAQNEKLFF
TRBV5-4	TRBJ1-6	NA	NA	TGTGCCAGCAGGTGGGACATTACTTCACCCCTCCACTTT	CASRWDITSPLHF
TRBV4-3	TRBJ2-7	NA	NA	TGCGCCAGCAGCCAAGATTTTACAGGGATTTCCTACGAGCAGTACTTC	CASSQDFTGISYEQYF
TRBV7-2	TRBJ1-6	NA	NA	TGTGCCAGCAGCTTAGACGGCTATAATTCACCCCTCCACTTT	CASSLDGYNSPLHF
TRBV30	TRBJ1-1	few	NA	TGTGCCTGGAGTTGGGGGGAGGTTCGGGAAACTGAAGCTTTCTTT	CAWSWGEVRETEAFF
TRBV11-2	TRBJ1-1	NA	NA	TGTGCCAGCAGAGCTATTGCGTACACTGAAGCTTTCTTT	CASRAIAYTEAFF
TRBV7-2	TRBJ1-1	NA	TRBD1	TGTGCCAGCAGCGGACAGGGTATGAACACTGAAGCTTTCTTT	CASSGQGMNTEAFF
TRBV18	TRBJ1-2	NA	TRBD1	TGTGCCAGCTCCCTAACAGGGGGTGAGGGCTACACCTTC	CASSLTGGEGYTF
TRBV5-6	TRBJ2-7	NA	TRBD1	TGTGCCAGCAGCTTTCTGGACAGGCCCGACTCTGGGGAGCAGTACTTC	CASSFLDRPDSGEQYF